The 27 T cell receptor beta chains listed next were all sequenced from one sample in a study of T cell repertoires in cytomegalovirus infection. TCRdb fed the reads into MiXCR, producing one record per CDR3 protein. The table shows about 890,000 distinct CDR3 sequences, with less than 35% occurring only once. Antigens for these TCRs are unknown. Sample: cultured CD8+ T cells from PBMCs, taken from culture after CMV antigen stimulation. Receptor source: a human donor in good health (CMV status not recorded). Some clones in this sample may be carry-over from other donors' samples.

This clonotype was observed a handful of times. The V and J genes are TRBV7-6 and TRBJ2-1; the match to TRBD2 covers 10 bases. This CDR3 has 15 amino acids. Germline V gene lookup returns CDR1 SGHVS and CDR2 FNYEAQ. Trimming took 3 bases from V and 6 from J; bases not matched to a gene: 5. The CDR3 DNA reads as TGTGCCAGCAGCTTTAAAGCGGGGGGGCCCAATGAGCAGTTCTTC. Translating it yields CASSFKAGGPNEQFF.

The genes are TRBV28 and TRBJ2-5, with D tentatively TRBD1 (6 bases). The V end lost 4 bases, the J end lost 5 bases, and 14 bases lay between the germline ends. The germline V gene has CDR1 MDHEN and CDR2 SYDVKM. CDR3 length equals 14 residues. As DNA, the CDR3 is TGTGCCAGCAGTTCGGACAGCTTGGCGGAGACCCAGTACTTC. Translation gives CASSSDSLAETQYF.

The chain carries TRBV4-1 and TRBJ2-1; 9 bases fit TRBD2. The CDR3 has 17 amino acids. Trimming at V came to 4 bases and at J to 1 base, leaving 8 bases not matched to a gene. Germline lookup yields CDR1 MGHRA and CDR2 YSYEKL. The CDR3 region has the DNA TGCGCCAGCAGCCCCCTCGAAGCGGGGGGTTCCTACAATGAGCAGTTCTTC. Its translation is CASSPLEAGGSYNEQFF.

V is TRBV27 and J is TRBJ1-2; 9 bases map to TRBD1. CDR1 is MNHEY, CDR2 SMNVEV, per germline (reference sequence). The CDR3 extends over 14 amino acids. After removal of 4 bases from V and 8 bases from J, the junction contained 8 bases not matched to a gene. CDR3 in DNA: TGTGCCAGCAGTTCCCGGGACAGGGAGGGAGGCTACACCTTC. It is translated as CASSSRDREGGYTF.

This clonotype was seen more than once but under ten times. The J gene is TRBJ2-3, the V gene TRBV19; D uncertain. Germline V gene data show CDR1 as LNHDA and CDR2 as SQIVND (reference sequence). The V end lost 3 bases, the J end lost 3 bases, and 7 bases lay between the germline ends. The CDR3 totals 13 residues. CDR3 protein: CASSIEFTDTQYF. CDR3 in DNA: TGTGCCAGTAGTATTGAGTTTACAGATACGCAGTATTTT.

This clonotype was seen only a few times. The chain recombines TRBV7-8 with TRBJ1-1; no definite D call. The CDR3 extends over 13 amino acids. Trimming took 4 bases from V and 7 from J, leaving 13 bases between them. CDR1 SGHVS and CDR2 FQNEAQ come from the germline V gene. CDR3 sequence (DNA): TGTGCCAGCAGCTACCGGCCTGGACGTGAAGCTTTCTTT. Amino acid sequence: CASSYRPGREAFF.

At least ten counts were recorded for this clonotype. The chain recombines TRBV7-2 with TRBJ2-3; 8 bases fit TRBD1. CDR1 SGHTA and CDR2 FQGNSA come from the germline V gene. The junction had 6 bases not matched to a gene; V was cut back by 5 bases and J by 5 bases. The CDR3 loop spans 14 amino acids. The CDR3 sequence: CASSPGQGGDTQYF. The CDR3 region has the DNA TGTGCCAGCAGCCCAGGACAGGGTGGAGATACGCAGTATTTT.

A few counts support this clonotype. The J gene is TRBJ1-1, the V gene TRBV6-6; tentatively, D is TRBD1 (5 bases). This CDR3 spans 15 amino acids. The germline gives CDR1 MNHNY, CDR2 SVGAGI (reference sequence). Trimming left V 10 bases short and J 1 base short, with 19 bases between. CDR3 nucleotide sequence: TGTGCCACCCGGACATATTTATCTTGGAACACTGAAGCTTTCTTT. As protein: CATRTYLSWNTEAFF.

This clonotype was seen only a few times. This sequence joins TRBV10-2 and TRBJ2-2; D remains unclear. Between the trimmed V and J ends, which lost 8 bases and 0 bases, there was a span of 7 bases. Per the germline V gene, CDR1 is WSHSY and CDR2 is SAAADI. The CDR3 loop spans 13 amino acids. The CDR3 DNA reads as TGCGCCAGCTACCCCCCGAACACCGGGGAGCTGTTTTTT. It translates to CASYPPNTGELFF.

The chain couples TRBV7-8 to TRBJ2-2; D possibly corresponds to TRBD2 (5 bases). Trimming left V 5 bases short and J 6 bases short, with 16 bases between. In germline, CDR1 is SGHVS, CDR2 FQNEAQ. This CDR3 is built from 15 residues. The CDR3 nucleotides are TGTGCCAGCAGCGACGGGGTCGTCGTGGCCGGGGAGCTGTTTTTT. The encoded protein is CASSDGVVVAGELFF. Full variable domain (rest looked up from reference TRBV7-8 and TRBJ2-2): GAGVSQSPRYKVAKRGQDVALRCDPISGHVSLFWYQQALGQGPEFLTYFQNEAQLDKSGLPSDRFFAERPEGSVSTLKIQRTQQEDSAVYLCASSDGVVVAGELFFGEGSRLTVL.

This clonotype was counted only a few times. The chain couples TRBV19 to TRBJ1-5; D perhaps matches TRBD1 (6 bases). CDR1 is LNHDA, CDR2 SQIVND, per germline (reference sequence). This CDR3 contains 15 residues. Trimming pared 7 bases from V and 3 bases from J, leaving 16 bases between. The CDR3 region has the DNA TGTGCCAGTACCTGGGGGGCCTCTTCCAATCAGCCCCAGCATTTT. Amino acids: CASTWGASSNQPQHF.

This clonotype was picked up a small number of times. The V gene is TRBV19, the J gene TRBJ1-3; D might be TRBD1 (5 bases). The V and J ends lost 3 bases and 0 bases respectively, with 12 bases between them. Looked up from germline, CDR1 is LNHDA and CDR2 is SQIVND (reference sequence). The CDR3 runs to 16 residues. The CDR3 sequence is CASSIPAGPSGNTIYF. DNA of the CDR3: TGTGCCAGTAGTATCCCTGCGGGACCCTCTGGAAACACCATATATTTT.

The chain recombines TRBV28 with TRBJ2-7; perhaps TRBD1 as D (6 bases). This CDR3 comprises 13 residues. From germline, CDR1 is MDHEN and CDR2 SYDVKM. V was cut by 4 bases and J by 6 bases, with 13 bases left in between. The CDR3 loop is CASSSGDEREQYV. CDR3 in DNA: TGTGCCAGCAGTTCAGGGGACGAACGCGAGCAGTACGTC.

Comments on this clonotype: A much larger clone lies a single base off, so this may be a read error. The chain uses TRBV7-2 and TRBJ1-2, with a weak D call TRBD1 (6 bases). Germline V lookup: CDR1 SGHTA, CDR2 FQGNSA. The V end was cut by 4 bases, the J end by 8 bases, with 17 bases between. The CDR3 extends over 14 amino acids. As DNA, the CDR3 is TGTACCAGCAGCTCCGGCGCGGGGGCAGAAGGCTACACCTTC. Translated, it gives CTSSSGAGAEGYTF.

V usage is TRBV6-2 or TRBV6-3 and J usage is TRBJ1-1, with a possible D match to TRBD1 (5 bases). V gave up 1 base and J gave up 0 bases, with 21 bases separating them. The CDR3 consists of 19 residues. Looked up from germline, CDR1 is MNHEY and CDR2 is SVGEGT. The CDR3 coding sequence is TGTGCCAGCAGTTACTATATTGATTCTTGGACATCGATGAACACTGAAGCTTTCTTT. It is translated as CASSYYIDSWTSMNTEAFF.

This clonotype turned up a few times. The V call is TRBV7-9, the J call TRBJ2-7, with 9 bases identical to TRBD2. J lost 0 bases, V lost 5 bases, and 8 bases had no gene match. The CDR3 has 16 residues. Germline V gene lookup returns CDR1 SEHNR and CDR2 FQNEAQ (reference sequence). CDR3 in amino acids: CASSPRGGLSSYEQYF. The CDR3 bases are TGTGCCAGCAGCCCGCGGGGGGGACTAAGCTCCTACGAGCAGTACTTC.

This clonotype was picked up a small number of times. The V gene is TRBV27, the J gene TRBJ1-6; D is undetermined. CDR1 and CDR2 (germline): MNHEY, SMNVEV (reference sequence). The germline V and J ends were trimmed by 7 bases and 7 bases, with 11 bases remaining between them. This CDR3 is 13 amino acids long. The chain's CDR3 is CASMGLGNSPLHF. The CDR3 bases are TGTGCCAGCATGGGCCTGGGGAATTCACCCCTCCACTTT.

CDR3: CASSFYRRDHEQYF. The CDR3, as DNA: TGTGCCAGCAGCTTTTACAGGAGGGACCACGAGCAGTACTTC. The V gene is TRBV5-5, the J gene TRBJ2-7, with a tentative D call TRBD2 (6 bases). This CDR3 comprises 14 residues. V lost 2 bases to trimming and J lost 5 bases, with 14 bases between them. Germline-derived CDR1 and CDR2 are SGHKS and YYEKEE (reference sequence).

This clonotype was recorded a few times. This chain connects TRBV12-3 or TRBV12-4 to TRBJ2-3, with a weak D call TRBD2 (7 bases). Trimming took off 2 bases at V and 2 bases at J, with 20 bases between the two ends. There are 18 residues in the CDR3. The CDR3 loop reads CASSLRGGRFYNTDTQYF. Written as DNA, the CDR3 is TGTGCCAGCAGTTTAAGGGGGGGACGTTTCTATAACACAGATACGCAGTATTTT.

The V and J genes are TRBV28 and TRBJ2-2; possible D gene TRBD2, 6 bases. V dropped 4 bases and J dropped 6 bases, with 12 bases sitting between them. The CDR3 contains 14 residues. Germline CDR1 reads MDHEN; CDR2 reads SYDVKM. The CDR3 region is CASSSRDFPGELFF. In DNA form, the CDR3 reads TGTGCCAGCAGTTCTCGGGACTTCCCCGGGGAGCTGTTTTTT. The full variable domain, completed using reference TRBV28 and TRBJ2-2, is DVKVTQSSRYLVKRTGEKVFLECVQDMDHENMFWYRQDPGLGLRLIYFSYDVKMKEKGDIPEGYSVSREKKERFSLILESASTNQTSMYLCASSSRDFPGELFFGEGSRLTVL.

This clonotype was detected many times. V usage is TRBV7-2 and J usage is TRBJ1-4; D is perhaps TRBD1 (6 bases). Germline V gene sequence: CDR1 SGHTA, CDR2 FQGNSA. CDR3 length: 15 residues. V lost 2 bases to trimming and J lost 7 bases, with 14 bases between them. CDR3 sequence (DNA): TGTGCCAGCAGCTTAAGGTCAGGGGAGATTGAAAAACTGTTTTTT. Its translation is CASSLRSGEIEKLFF.

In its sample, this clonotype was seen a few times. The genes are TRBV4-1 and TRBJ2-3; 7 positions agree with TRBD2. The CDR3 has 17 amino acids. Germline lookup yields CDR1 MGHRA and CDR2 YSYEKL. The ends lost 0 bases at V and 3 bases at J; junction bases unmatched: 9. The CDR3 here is CASSQEGGGLATDTQYF. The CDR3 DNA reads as TGCGCCAGCAGCCAAGAGGGGGGGGGACTTGCAACAGATACGCAGTATTTT.

CDR3 sequence reads: CASSQDRTNEQFF. The CDR3, as DNA: TGTGCCAGCAGCCAGGACAGGACCAATGAGCAGTTCTTC. This chain connects TRBV7-9 to TRBJ2-1; TRBD1 matches 7 bases. The CDR3 has 13 residues. From germline, CDR1 is SEHNR and CDR2 FQNEAQ (reference sequence). V trimming: 5 bases; J trimming: 6 bases; junction bases outside the gene matches: 4.

CDR3 nucleotide sequence: TGTGCCAGCAGTTACCCATCTAGCCCAGATACGCAGTATTTT. The encoded protein is CASSYPSSPDTQYF. J is TRBJ2-3 and V is TRBV27; D perhaps matches TRBD2 (5 bases). Germline lookup yields CDR1 MNHEY and CDR2 SMNVEV (reference sequence). The CDR3 has 14 residues. With 4 bases removed from V and 4 bases from J, the gap between germline ends came to 12 bases.

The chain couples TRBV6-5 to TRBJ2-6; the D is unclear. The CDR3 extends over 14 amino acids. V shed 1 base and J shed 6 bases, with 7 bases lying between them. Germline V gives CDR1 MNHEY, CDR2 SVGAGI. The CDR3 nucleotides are TGTGCCAGCAGTTACTTTGATAAGGCCAACGTCCTGACTTTC. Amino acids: CASSYFDKANVLTF.

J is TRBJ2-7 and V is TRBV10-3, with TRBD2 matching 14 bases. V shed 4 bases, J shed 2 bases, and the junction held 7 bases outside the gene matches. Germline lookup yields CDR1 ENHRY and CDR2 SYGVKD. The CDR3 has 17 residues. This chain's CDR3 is CAISGLAGGPNPYEQYF. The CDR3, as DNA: TGTGCCATCAGTGGACTAGCGGGGGGGCCAAACCCCTACGAGCAGTACTTC.

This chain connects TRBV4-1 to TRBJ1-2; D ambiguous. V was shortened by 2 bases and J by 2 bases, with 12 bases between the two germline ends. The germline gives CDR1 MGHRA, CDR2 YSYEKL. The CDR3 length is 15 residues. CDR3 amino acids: CASSQSSRENYGYTF. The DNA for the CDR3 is TGCGCCAGCAGCCAAAGCTCAAGGGAGAACTATGGCTACACCTTC.